These 10 T cell receptor beta chains share one sample of origin, sequenced in a study of cytomegalovirus exposure and HLA in healthy donors. Researchers ran the PCR with 60 Vbeta and 13 Jbeta primers. Using immunoSEQ multiplex PCR, the repertoire was profiled, and TCRdb retains in-frame clones only, with some absent. The table has more than 110,000 clones, about 76% seen once. Sample: PBMCs. These receptors originate from a female donor in good health and CMV-seronegative.

This sequence joins TRBV6-5 and TRBJ2-1; a possible D gene is TRBD2 (6 bases). Germline V CDR1 and CDR2: MNHEY, SVGAGI. Trimming stripped 7 bases from V and 5 bases from J, with 15 bases between. The CDR3 covers 14 residues. The CDR3 sequence is CASTHRTGDNEQFF. The CDR3 DNA reads as TGTGCCAGCACTCACCGGACGGGGGACAATGAGCAGTTCTTC.

A single count supports this clone. The gene calls are TRBV10-3 and TRBJ2-1, with 7 bases aligning to TRBD2. Per germline, CDR1 ENHRY and CDR2 SYGVKD. The ends lost 6 bases at V and 7 bases at J; junction bases unmatched: 12. The CDR3 spans 15 residues. As DNA, the CDR3 is TGTGCCATCAGGGCCCTTGGCGGGAGCGGGAATGAGCAGTTCTTC. This encodes CAIRALGGSGNEQFF.

This clone was seen a few times. V is TRBV10-3 and J is TRBJ2-5; the match to TRBD2 covers 7 bases. The junction had 9 bases not matched to a gene; V was cut back by 3 bases and J by 5 bases. In germline, CDR1 is ENHRY, CDR2 SYGVKD. CDR3 size: 15 residues. The chain's CDR3 is CAISDSRLARETQYF. The CDR3 DNA sequence: TGTGCCATCAGTGATTCCCGACTAGCTCGGGAGACCCAGTACTTC.

In its sample, this clone was seen once. The chain has TRBV7-3 and TRBJ2-7; 8 nucleotides match TRBD2. The CDR3 is 15 residues long. CDR1 is SGHTA, CDR2 FQGTGA, per germline. V trimming: 5 bases; J trimming: 3 bases; junction bases outside the gene matches: 9. CDR3 sequence (DNA): TGTGCCAGCAGCCCGGGGGGGGGCACCAGCTACGAGCAGTACTTC. Protein: CASSPGGGTSYEQYF.

The rearrangement joins TRBV27 to TRBJ2-7; 7 nucleotides align to TRBD2. Germline CDR1 and CDR2: MNHEY and SMNVEV (reference sequence). CDR3 length: 15 amino acids. V lost 6 bases, J lost 6 bases, and 14 bases stayed unmatched. CDR3 loop: CASSLGGSLLGEQYF. DNA for the CDR3: TGTGCCAGCAGCTTGGGGGGGTCCCTTCTCGGCGAGCAGTACTTC.

This chain links TRBV6-1 with TRBJ1-4; 9 positions agree with TRBD1. Unmatched junction bases numbered 6, after V lost 5 bases and J lost 5 bases. Germline V lookup: CDR1 MNHNS, CDR2 SASEGT. This CDR3 is built from 15 residues. In DNA, the CDR3 is TGTGCCAGCAGTCCTGAGACAGGGGGAAATGAAAAACTGTTTTTT. It yields the protein CASSPETGGNEKLFF.

This clone was counted a few times. V is TRBV6-5 and J is TRBJ2-7; D is possibly TRBD2 (5 bases). V was pared by 6 bases and J by 2 bases, with 5 bases between. This CDR3 has 11 residues. Germline V gene sequence: CDR1 MNHEY, CDR2 SVGAGI. Written as DNA, the CDR3 is TGTGCCAGCAGGGGAGCCTACGAGCAGTACTTC. This translates into CASRGAYEQYF.

This clone showed up just once. The chain is built from TRBV30 and TRBJ2-1; possible D gene TRBD1, 6 bases. V was trimmed by 2 bases and J by 7 bases, leaving 6 bases between them. Germline values: CDR1 GTSNPN, CDR2 SVGIG (reference sequence). CDR3 length: 11 residues. The CDR3 nucleotides are TGTGCCTGGAGTAGGGGGAATGAGCAGTTCTTC. It codes for CAWSRGNEQFF.

The chain uses TRBV5-1 and TRBJ2-5; D is undetermined. Germline loops: CDR1 SGHRS, CDR2 YFSETQ. This CDR3 has 15 residues. V was clipped by 3 bases and J by 2 bases, with 14 bases between them. CDR3 amino acids: CASSWPATAQETQYF. CDR3 DNA sequence: TGCGCCAGCAGCTGGCCTGCAACAGCACAAGAGACCCAGTACTTC. Drawing the rest from reference TRBV5-1 and TRBJ2-5, the complete variable domain is KAGVTQTPRYLIKTRGQQVTLSCSPISGHRSVSWYQQTPGQGLQFLFEYFSETQRNKGNFPGRFSGRQFSNSRSEMNVSTLELGDSALYLCASSWPATAQETQYFGPGTRLLVL.

This sequence joins TRBV5-6 and TRBJ2-1; a weak D match, TRBD1 (5 bases). CDR1 is SGHDT and CDR2 is YYEEEE in the germline V gene. V lost 7 bases and J 3 bases, leaving 17 bases between the germline ends. This CDR3 is 15 amino acids long. Here the CDR3 reads CASGLSGNRYNEQFF. The CDR3 DNA reads TGTGCCAGCGGCCTGTCAGGGAATCGCTACAATGAGCAGTTCTTC.